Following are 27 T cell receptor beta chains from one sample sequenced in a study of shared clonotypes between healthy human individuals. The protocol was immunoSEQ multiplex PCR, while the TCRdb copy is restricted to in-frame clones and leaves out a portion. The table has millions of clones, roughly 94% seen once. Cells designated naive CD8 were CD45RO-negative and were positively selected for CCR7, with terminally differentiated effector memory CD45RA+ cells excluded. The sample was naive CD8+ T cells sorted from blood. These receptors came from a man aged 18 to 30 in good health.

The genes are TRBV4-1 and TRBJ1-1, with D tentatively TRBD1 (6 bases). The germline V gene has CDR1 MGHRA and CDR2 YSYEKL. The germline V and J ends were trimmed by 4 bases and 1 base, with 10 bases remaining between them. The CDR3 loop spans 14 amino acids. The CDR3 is CASSRTAKNTEAFF. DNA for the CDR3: TGCGCCAGCAGCCGGACAGCCAAGAACACTGAAGCTTTCTTT.

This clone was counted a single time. CDR3 nucleotides: TGTGCCAGCAGCCCGGGACAGGGGTTATCTCAGCCCCAGCATTTT. This gives the protein CASSPGQGLSQPQHF. The chain joins TRBV9 to TRBJ1-5, with 10 bases fitting TRBD1. This CDR3 region has 15 residues. The germline V gene encodes CDR1 SGDLS and CDR2 YYNGEE. Trimming cost V 4 bases and J 6 bases; bases outside gene matches: 7.

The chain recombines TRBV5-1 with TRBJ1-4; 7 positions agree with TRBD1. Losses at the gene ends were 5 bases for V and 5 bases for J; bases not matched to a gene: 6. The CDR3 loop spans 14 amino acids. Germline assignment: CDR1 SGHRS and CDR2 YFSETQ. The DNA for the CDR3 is TGCGCCAGCAGATCCGGGACAGACAATGAAAAACTGTTTTTT. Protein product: CASRSGTDNEKLFF.

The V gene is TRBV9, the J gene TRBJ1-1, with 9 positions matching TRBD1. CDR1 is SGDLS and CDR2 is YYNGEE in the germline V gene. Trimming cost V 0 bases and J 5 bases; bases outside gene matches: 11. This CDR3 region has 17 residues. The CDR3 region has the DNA TGTGCCAGCAGCGTAGATCCCTCTGGACAGGGGAGGACTGAAGCTTTCTTT. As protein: CASSVDPSGQGRTEAFF.

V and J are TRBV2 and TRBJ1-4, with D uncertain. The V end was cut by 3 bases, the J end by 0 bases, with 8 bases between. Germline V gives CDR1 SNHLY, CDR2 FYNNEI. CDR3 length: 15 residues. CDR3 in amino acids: CASSEDQTTNEKLFF. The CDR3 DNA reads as TGTGCCAGCAGTGAGGACCAGACAACTAATGAAAAACTGTTTTTT. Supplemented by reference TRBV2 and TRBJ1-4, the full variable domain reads EPEVTQTPSHQVTQMGQEVILRCVPISNHLYFYWYRQILGQKVEFLVSFYNNEISEKSEIFDDQFSVERPDGSNFTLKIRSTKLEDSAMYFCASSEDQTTNEKLFFGSGTQLSVL.

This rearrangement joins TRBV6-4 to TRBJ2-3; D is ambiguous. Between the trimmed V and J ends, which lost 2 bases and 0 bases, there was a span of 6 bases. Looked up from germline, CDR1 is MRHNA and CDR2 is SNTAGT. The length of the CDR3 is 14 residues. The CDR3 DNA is TGTGCCAGCAGTGACCCCGGGAGCACAGATACGCAGTATTTT. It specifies CASSDPGSTDTQYF.

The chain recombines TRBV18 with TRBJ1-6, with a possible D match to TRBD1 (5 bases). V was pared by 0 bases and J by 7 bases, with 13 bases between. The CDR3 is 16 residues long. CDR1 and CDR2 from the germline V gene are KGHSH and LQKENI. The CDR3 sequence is CASSPPWGDSNSPLHF. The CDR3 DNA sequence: TGTGCCAGCTCACCACCTTGGGGGGATTCAAATTCACCCCTCCACTTT.

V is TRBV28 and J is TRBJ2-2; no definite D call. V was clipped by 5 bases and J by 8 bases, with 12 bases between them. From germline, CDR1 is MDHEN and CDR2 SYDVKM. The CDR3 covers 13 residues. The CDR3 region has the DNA TGTGCCAGCAGTCGCGATAATACGGGGGAGCTGTTTTTT. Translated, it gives CASSRDNTGELFF.

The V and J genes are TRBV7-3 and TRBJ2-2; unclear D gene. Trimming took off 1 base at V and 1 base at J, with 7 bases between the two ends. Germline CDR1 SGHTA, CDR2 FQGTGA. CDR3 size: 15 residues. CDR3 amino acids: CASSLNRENTGELFF. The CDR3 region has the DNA TGTGCCAGCAGCTTAAATCGAGAGAACACCGGGGAGCTGTTTTTT. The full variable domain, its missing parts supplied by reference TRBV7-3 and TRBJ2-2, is GAGVSQTPSNKVTEKGKYVELRCDPISGHTALYWYRQSLGQGPEFLIYFQGTGAADDSGLPNDRFFAVRPEGSVSTLKIQRTERGDSAVYLCASSLNRENTGELFFGEGSRLTVL.

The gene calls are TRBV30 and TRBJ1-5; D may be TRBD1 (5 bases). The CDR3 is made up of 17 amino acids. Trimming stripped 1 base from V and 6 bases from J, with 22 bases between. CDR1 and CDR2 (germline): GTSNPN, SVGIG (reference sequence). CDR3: CAWSENRLRVKTQPQHF. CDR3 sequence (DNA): TGTGCCTGGAGTGAGAACAGGCTACGTGTCAAGACTCAGCCCCAGCATTTT. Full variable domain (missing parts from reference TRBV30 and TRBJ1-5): SQTIHQWPATLVQPVGSPLSLECTVEGTSNPNLYWYRQAAGRGLQLLFYSVGIGQISSEVPQNLSASRPQDRQFILSSKKLLLSDSGFYLCAWSENRLRVKTQPQHFGDGTRLSIL.

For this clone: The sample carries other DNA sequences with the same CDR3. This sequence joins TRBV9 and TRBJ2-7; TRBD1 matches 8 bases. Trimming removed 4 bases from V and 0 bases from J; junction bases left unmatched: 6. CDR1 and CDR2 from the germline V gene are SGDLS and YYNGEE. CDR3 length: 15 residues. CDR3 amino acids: CASSPRTGSSYEQYF. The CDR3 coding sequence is TGTGCCAGCAGCCCCAGGACAGGGAGCTCCTACGAGCAGTACTTC.

This CDR3 is CASSSSGATVNYEQYF. The CDR3 nucleotides are TGTGCCAGCAGTTCATCGGGGGCTACCGTTAACTACGAGCAGTACTTC. This chain connects TRBV28 to TRBJ2-7, with D possibly called TRBD1 or TRBD2 (6 bases each). Germline CDR1 MDHEN, CDR2 SYDVKM. Trimming removed 4 bases at V and 3 bases at J, with 19 bases between. The CDR3 is 16 residues long.

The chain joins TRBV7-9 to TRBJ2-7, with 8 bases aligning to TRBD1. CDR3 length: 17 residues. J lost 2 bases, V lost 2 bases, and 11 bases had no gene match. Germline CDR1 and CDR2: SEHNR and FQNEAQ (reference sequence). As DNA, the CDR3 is TGTGCCAGCAGCTTAACCGACAGGGGCCCGATCACCTACGAGCAGTACTTC. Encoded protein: CASSLTDRGPITYEQYF.

CDR3 region: CASSLPTGENYEQYF. Written as DNA, the CDR3 is TGTGCCAGCAGCTTACCTACAGGGGAAAACTACGAGCAGTACTTC. This sequence joins TRBV7-9 and TRBJ2-7; TRBD1 matches at 7 bases. Germline CDR1 reads SEHNR; CDR2 reads FQNEAQ (reference sequence). V was pared by 2 bases and J by 3 bases, with 7 bases of the junction left unmatched. There are 15 residues in the CDR3.

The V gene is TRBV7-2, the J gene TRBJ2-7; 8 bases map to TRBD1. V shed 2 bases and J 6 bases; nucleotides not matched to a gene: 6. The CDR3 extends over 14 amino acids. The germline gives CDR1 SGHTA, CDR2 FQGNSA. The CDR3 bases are TGTGCCAGCAGCTTACTGGACAGGGACCCCGAGCAGTACTTC. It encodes CASSLLDRDPEQYF.

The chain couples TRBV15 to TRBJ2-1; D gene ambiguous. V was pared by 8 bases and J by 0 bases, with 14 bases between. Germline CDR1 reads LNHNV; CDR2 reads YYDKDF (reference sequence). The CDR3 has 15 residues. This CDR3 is CATRAPWGSYNEQFF. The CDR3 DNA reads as TGTGCCACCCGCGCCCCGTGGGGCTCCTACAATGAGCAGTTCTTC. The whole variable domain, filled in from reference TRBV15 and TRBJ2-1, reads DAMVIQNPRYQVTQFGKPVTLSCSQTLNHNVMYWYQQKSSQAPKLLFHYYDKDFNNEADTPDNFQSRRPNTSFCFLDIRSPGLGDTAMYLCATRAPWGSYNEQFFGPGTRLTVL.

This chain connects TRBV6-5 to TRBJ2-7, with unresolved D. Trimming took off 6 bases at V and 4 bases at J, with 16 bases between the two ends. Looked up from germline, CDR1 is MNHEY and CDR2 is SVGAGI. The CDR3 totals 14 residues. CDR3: CASRDSYLDYEQYF. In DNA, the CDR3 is TGTGCCAGCAGAGATTCCTATCTCGATTACGAGCAGTACTTC.

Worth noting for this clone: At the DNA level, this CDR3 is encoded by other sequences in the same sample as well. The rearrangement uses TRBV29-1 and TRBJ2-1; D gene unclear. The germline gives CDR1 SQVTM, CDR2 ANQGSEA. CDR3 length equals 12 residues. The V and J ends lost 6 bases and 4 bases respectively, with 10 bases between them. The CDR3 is CSVSGQYNEQFF. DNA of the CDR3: TGCAGCGTCTCCGGTCAATACAATGAGCAGTTCTTC.

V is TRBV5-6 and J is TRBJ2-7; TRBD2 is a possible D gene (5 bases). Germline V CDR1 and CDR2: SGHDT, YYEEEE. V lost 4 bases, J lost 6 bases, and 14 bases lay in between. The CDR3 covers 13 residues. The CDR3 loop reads CASSNTVGSEQYF. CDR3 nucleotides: TGTGCCAGCAGCAACACTGTTGGGAGCGAGCAGTACTTC.

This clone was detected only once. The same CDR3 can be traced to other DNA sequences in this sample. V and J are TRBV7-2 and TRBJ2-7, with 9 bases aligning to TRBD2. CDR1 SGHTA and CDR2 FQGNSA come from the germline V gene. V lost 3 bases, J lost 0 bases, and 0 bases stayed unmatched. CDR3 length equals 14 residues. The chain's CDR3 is CASSLGLASYEQYF. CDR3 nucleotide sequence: TGTGCCAGCAGCTTGGGACTAGCCTCCTACGAGCAGTACTTC.

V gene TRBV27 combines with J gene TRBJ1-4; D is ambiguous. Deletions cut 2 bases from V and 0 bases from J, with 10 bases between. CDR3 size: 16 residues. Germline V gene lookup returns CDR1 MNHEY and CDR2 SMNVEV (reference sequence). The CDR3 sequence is CASSLGPGATNEKLFF. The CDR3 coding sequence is TGTGCCAGCAGTTTAGGGCCCGGCGCAACTAATGAAAAACTGTTTTTT. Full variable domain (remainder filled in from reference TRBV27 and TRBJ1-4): EAQVTQNPRYLITVTGKKLTVTCSQNMNHEYMSWYRQDPGLGLRQIYYSMNVEVTDKGDVPEGYKVSRKEKRNFPLILESPSPNQTSLYFCASSLGPGATNEKLFFGSGTQLSVL.

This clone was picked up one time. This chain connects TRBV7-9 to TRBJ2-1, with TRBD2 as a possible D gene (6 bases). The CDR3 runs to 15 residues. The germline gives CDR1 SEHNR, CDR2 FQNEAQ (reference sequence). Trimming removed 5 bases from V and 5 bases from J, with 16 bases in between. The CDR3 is CASSGTGTVNNEQFF. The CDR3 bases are TGTGCCAGCAGCGGTACCGGGACTGTTAACAATGAGCAGTTCTTC. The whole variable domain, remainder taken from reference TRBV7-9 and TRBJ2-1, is DTGVSQNPRHKITKRGQNVTFRCDPISEHNRLYWYRQTLGQGPEFLTYFQNEAQLEKSRLLSDRFSAERPKGSFSTLEIQRTEQGDSAMYLCASSGTGTVNNEQFFGPGTRLTVL.

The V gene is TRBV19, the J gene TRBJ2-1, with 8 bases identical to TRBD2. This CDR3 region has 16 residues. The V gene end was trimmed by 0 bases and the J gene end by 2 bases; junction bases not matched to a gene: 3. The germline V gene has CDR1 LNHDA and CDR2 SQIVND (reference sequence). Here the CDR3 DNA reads TGTGCCAGTAGTATAGATCGGGAGGGCCCCTACAATGAGCAGTTCTTC. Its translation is CASSIDREGPYNEQFF.

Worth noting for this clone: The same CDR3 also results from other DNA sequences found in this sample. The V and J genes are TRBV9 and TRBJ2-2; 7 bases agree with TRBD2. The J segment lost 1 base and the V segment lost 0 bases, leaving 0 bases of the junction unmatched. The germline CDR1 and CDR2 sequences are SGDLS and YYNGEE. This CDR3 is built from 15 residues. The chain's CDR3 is CASSVAGGNTGELFF. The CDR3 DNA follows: TGTGCCAGCAGCGTAGCGGGGGGGAACACCGGGGAGCTGTTTTTT.

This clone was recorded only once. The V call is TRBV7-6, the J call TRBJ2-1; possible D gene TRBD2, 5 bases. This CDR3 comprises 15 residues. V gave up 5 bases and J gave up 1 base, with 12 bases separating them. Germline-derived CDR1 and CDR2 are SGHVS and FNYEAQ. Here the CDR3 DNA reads TGTGCCAGCAGCCCACCGAGCGGATCCTACAATGAGCAGTTCTTC. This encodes CASSPPSGSYNEQFF.

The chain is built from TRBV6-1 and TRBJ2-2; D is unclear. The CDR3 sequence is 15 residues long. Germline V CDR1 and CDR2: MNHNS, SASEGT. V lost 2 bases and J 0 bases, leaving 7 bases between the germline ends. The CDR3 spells CASSEWFTNTGELFF. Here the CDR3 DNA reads TGTGCCAGCAGTGAATGGTTTACGAACACCGGGGAGCTGTTTTTT.

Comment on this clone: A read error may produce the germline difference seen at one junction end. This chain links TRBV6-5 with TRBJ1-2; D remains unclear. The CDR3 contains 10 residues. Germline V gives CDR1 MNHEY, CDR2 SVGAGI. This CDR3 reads CASSYGVMFF. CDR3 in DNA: TGTGCCAGCAGTTACGGAGTCATGTTTTTC.